These 7 T cell receptor beta chains were sequenced from one sample in a study of T-cell memory formation after mild COVID-19. MiXCR was run by TCRdb on the 5' RACE reads, yielding one entry per CDR3 protein. The table records fewer than 400,000 distinct CDR3 sequences, 16% of them present only once. Sequencing was performed on PBMCs or a T cell subset sorted from them (not recorded which). These TCRs come from a man between 18 and 29 years old who had mild COVID-19 (a few samples of this study predate the infection). Cell type and time point are not known.

As concerns this clonotype: An end of the junction differs from the germline gene, which may be a read error. The V call is TRBV5-1, the J call TRBJ2-7; 8 bases line up with TRBD1. Germline loops: CDR1 SGHRS, CDR2 YFSETQ. CDR3 length: 14 residues. CDR3 coding DNA: TGCGCCAGCACCTTGGACAGGGAGGCCTACGAGCAGTACTTC. Translated: CASTLDREAYEQYF.

The chain employs TRBV4-1 and TRBJ2-1; TRBD2 matches 10 bases. V was clipped by 3 bases and J by 7 bases; unmatched bases: 9. The CDR3 is made up of 16 amino acids. In germline, CDR1 is MGHRA, CDR2 YSYEKL. As DNA, the CDR3 is TGCGCCAGCAGCCACCCCTCTAGCGGGGGATGGAATGAGCAGTTCTTC. Translating gives CASSHPSSGGWNEQFF.

This clonotype was picked up a small number of times. V is TRBV6-2 or TRBV6-3 and J is TRBJ1-5, with TRBD1 identical over 10 bases. CDR1 and CDR2 from the germline V gene are MNHEY and SVGEGT. This CDR3 comprises 18 residues. J was trimmed by 2 bases and V by 1 base; bases with no gene match: 8. CDR3 DNA: TGTGCCAGCAGTTACTTGAGCCGGGACAGGGGTGGCAATCAGCCCCAGCATTTT. Translating it yields CASSYLSRDRGGNQPQHF.

This clonotype came up a few times. The chain has TRBV21-1 and TRBJ2-3; the table assigns TRBD2, which was not confirmed against the DNA. TRBV21-1 is noted as a pseudogene. This CDR3 comprises 18 residues. CDR3 residues: CASSRLAGGKFYTDTQYF. The CDR3 region has the DNA TGTGCCAGCAGCCGCCTAGCGGGGGGGAAGTTTTACACAGATACGCAGTATTTT.

This clonotype occurred a few times. The V and J genes are TRBV23-1 and TRBJ2-2; no firm D call. TRBV23-1 qualifies as an ORF whose function is uncertain. The CDR3 has 15 amino acids. V shed 0 bases and J shed 4 bases, with 9 bases lying between them. The DNA for the CDR3 is TGCGCCAGCAGTCAATCCCGGGCTTTCACCGGGGAGCTGTTTTTT. Residues: CASSQSRAFTGELFF.

This clonotype appeared a few times. This rearrangement joins TRBV20-1 to TRBJ2-2, with D perhaps TRBD1 (6 bases). V gave up 0 bases and J gave up 7 bases, with 18 bases separating them. The germline CDR1 and CDR2 sequences are DFQATT and SNEGSKA (reference sequence). This CDR3 is built from 16 residues. Written as DNA, the CDR3 is TGCAGTGCTAGAGATCCGATACAGGGTACAATCGGGGAGCTGTTTTTT. The encoded protein is CSARDPIQGTIGELFF.

The chain combines TRBV29-1 with TRBJ2-7; D is perhaps TRBD2 (6 bases). Trimming left V 7 bases short and J 0 bases short, with 7 bases between. The CDR3 extends over 11 amino acids. Germline values: CDR1 SQVTM, CDR2 ANQGSEA. CDR3 sequence: CSGTTSYEQYF. For the CDR3, the DNA is TGCAGCGGGACTACCTCCTACGAGCAGTACTTC.